One and the same sample provided the 13 T cell receptor beta chains below, sequenced in a study of cytomegalovirus exposure and HLA in healthy donors. The PCR contained 60 Vbeta and 13 Jbeta primers. This table comes from immunoSEQ multiplex PCR, and its TCRdb copy is limited to in-frame clones, with some not included. Seen here are 190,000 or so clones, 75% to 85% observed once, and the top ten hold 0.65%. Sequenced input: PBMCs. Receptor source: a boy younger than 18 in good health and CMV-seronegative.

V usage is TRBV11-2 and J usage is TRBJ1-1, with 7 bases lining up with TRBD1. CDR3 length: 15 residues. V lost 0 bases, J lost 3 bases, and 4 bases stayed unmatched. Germline assignment: CDR1 SGHAT and CDR2 FQNNGV. The CDR3, as DNA: TGTGCCAGCAGCTTAGAGACAGGGACTTACACTGAAGCTTTCTTT. Translating gives CASSLETGTYTEAFF.

This clone was seen a handful of times. The chain has TRBV7-2 and TRBJ1-5; D is possibly TRBD1 (6 bases). CDR3 length: 15 amino acids. The V and J ends lost 5 bases and 2 bases respectively, with 13 bases between them. Germline V CDR1 and CDR2: SGHTA, FQGNSA. DNA of the CDR3: TGTGCCAGCAGCCCCGGGGGGGCGGGCAATCAGCCCCAGCATTTT. Encoded protein: CASSPGGAGNQPQHF.

This clone was seen a handful of times. The chain links TRBV11-3 to TRBJ2-3; 8 bases are shared with TRBD2. Germline loops: CDR1 SGHNT, CDR2 YENEEA. CDR3 length: 14 residues. The V segment lost 6 bases and the J segment 3 bases; nucleotides outside the gene matches: 5. This CDR3 reads CASSPGLATDTQYF. The CDR3 bases are TGTGCCAGCAGTCCAGGACTAGCAACAGATACGCAGTATTTT.

The chain combines TRBV2 with TRBJ1-5; D is perhaps TRBD1 (6 bases). The CDR3 loop spans 15 amino acids. Trimming shortened V by 6 bases and J by 4 bases, and 16 bases separated the two germline ends. Germline V gene lookup returns CDR1 SNHLY and CDR2 FYNNEI. CDR3 coding DNA: TGTGCCAGCAGCGGCGGCAGGGGCCTAAATCAGCCCCAGCATTTT. Its translation is CASSGGRGLNQPQHF.

The J gene is TRBJ2-7, the V gene TRBV19; 11 nucleotides line up with TRBD1. The CDR3 loop spans 14 amino acids. V was clipped by 7 bases and J by 7 bases; unmatched bases: 9. CDR1 and CDR2 (germline): LNHDA, SQIVND (reference sequence). The CDR3 spells CASKVRTGGKEQYF. CDR3 nucleotide sequence: TGTGCCAGTAAGGTGCGGACAGGGGGCAAAGAGCAGTACTTC.

This chain uses TRBV29-1 with TRBJ1-1; 9 nucleotides align to TRBD1. This CDR3 comprises 13 residues. The junction had 10 bases not matched to a gene; V was cut back by 6 bases and J by 8 bases. Germline V gene sequence: CDR1 SQVTM, CDR2 ANQGSEA. This CDR3 is CSVRGQGLLEAFF. The CDR3 nucleotides read TGCAGCGTACGGGGACAGGGTTTACTAGAAGCTTTCTTT.

This chain connects TRBV5-1 to TRBJ1-2, with TRBD1 identical over 7 bases. V lost 0 bases and J lost 8; bases outside the gene matches: 10. Germline lookup yields CDR1 SGHRS and CDR2 YFSETQ. The CDR3 spans 15 residues. The CDR3 loop reads CASSLGDRDLGGYTF. In DNA form, the CDR3 reads TGCGCCAGCAGCTTGGGCGACAGGGACCTTGGAGGCTACACCTTC.

In this sample, this clone turned up once. Mismatch with germline at one junction end may stem from a read error. Distinct nucleotide sequences in the sample also encode this CDR3. The J gene is TRBJ1-4, the V gene TRBV4-3; 11 positions match TRBD1. There are 18 residues in the CDR3. CDR1 and CDR2 (germline): LGHNA, YSLEER. This CDR3 reads CASSQAPPGTGGGEKLFF. The CDR3 DNA follows: TGCGCCAGCAGTCAAGCACCCCCCGGGACAGGGGGTGGTGAAAAACTGTTTTTT.

The J gene is TRBJ2-1, the V gene TRBV6-1, with 11 bases matching TRBD1. Trimming removed 8 bases from V and 5 bases from J; junction bases left unmatched: 5. CDR1 and CDR2 from the germline V gene are MNHNS and SASEGT. The CDR3 is 14 amino acids. Written as DNA, the CDR3 is TGTGCCAGCGGCCGGGACAGGGGGGACAATGAGCAGTTCTTC. Its translation: CASGRDRGDNEQFF.

This clone occurred a few times. The chain employs TRBV30 and TRBJ2-7; weak D call: TRBD2 (6 bases). The CDR3 totals 13 residues. V was clipped by 0 bases and J by 2 bases, with 8 bases between them. CDR1 and CDR2 (germline): GTSNPN, SVGIG (reference sequence). Written as DNA, the CDR3 is TGTGCCTGGAGTGTACGCGGGGCCTACGAGCAGTACTTC. Its translation: CAWSVRGAYEQYF. Full variable domain (remainder filled in from reference TRBV30 and TRBJ2-7): SQTIHQWPATLVQPVGSPLSLECTVEGTSNPNLYWYRQAAGRGLQLLFYSVGIGQISSEVPQNLSASRPQDRQFILSSKKLLLSDSGFYLCAWSVRGAYEQYFGPGTRLTVT.

In its sample, this clone was seen a few times. An end of the junction does not agree with germline; a read error may underlie this. This sample also contains other DNA sequences that code for the same CDR3. The chain uses TRBV9 and TRBJ2-5; 8 bases match TRBD1. Looked up from germline, CDR1 is SGDLS and CDR2 is YYNGEE. The CDR3 consists of 14 residues. CDR3 loop: CASSAGGWGETQYF. The CDR3 region has the DNA TGTGCCAGCAGCGCAGGGGGCTGGGGGGAGACTCAGTACTTC.

The table lists this clone with a count of one. The chain carries TRBV30 and TRBJ2-1, with 10 bases identical to TRBD2. Germline trimming cut 1 base from V and 9 bases from J; bases unmatched to any gene: 6. Germline values: CDR1 GTSNPN, CDR2 SVGIG (reference sequence). The CDR3 runs 14 residues. The CDR3 reads CAWSGLAGEVEQFF. As DNA, the CDR3 is TGTGCCTGGAGTGGGCTAGCGGGAGAGGTTGAGCAGTTCTTC. The full variable domain, completed using reference TRBV30 and TRBJ2-1, is SQTIHQWPATLVQPVGSPLSLECTVEGTSNPNLYWYRQAAGRGLQLLFYSVGIGQISSEVPQNLSASRPQDRQFILSSKKLLLSDSGFYLCAWSGLAGEVEQFFGPGTRLTVL.

This clone has a handful of counts. This chain joins TRBV6-6 and TRBJ1-1; the D gene is possibly TRBD1 (5 bases). This CDR3 is built from 13 residues. Germline loops: CDR1 MNHNY, CDR2 SVGAGI (reference sequence). V lost 5 bases, J lost 2 bases, and 9 bases lay in between. The CDR3 loop reads CASSATDNTEAFF. DNA of the CDR3: TGTGCCAGCAGTGCGACAGATAACACTGAAGCTTTCTTT.